This T cell receptor (beta chain) was recorded in a study of cytomegalovirus exposure and HLA in healthy donors. Study-wide background: Earlier results showed 117 million unique TCR beta sequences derived from approximately 170 million T cells.

CDR1 and CDR2 (germline): SGHAT, FQNNGV. V lost 0 bases and J lost 1, with 7 bases in between. The CDR3 sequence is 14 residues long. Study-wide findings and caveats: As a later analysis showed, a missense DCLRE1C variant was linked to trimming of TCR beta V- and J-genes.

In the PCR, 60 Vbeta and 13 Jbeta primers were used. In the original analysis: In a later analysis, around 10 million of 75 million to 85 million unique beta chains occurred in at least two donors. Profiling relied on immunoSEQ multiplex PCR, and the TCRdb table lists in-frame clones only, not all of them. V and J calls and clone size follow that table, whereas D and trimming were derived from the DNA. In the table there are about 150,000 clones, around 80% of which are singletons. Details on this clone: Its antigen is not known.

Sequences were obtained from PBMCs. The chain carries TRBV11-2 and TRBJ2-7; D gene uncertain. The TCR sequence derives from a man aged 25-40 years in good health and CMV-seropositive. The chain's CDR3 is CASSLERGSYEQYF. The CDR3 nucleotides are TGTGCCAGCAGCTTAGAGCGAGGTTCCTACGAGCAGTACTTC.